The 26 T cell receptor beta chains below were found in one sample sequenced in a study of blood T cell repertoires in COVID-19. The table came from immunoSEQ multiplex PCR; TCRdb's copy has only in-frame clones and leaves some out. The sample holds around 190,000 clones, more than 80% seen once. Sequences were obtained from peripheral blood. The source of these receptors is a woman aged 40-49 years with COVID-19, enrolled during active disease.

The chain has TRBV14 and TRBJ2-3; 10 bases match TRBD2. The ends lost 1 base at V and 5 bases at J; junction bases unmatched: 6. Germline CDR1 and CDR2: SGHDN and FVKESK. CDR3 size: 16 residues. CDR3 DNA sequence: TGTGCCAGCAGCCAAGGAACCCTAGCGGGGGTAGATACGCAGTATTTT. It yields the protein CASSQGTLAGVDTQYF.

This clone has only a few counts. For the CDR3, the DNA is TGTGCCAGCAGCTTAGGGGGGTGGTCGGGAGGGCAGGATGAGCAGTTCTTC. Its protein product is CASSLGGWSGGQDEQFF. The chain employs TRBV7-2 and TRBJ2-1, with 8 positions matching TRBD2. V trimming: 1 base; J trimming: 8 bases; junction bases outside the gene matches: 13. Germline assignment: CDR1 SGHTA and CDR2 FQGNSA. This CDR3 has 17 amino acids.

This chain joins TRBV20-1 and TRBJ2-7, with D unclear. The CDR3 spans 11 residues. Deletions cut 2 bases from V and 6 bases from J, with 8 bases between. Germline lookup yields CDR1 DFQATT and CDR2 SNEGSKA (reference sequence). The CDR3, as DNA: TGCAGTGCTAGACCCAGTTTCGAGCAGTACTTC. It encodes CSARPSFEQYF.

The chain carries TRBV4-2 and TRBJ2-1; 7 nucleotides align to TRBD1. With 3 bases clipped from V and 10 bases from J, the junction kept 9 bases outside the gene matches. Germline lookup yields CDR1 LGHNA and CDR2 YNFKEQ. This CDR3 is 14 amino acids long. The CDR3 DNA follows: TGTGCCAGCAGCCAGGTCCGAGGGGGCGGAGAGCAGTTCTTC. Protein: CASSQVRGGGEQFF.

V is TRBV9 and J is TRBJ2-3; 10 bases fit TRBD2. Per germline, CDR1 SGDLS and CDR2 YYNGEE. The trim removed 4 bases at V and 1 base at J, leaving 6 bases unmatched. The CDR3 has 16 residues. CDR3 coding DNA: TGTGCCAGCAGCACACCTCTAGCGGGGGGCACAGATACGCAGTATTTT. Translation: CASSTPLAGGTDTQYF.

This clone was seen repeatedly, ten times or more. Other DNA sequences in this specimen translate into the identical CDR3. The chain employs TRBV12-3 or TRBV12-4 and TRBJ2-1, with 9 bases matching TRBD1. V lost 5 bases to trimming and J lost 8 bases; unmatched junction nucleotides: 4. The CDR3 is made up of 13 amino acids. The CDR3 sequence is CASSLGQGHEQFF. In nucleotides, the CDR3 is TGTGCCAGCAGTCTCGGACAGGGGCATGAGCAGTTCTTC.

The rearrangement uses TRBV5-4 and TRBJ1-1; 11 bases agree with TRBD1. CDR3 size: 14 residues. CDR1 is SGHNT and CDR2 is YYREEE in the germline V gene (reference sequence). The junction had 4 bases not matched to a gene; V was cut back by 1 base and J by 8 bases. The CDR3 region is CASSLLWDRGEAFF. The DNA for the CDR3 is TGTGCCAGCAGCTTGCTTTGGGACAGGGGGGAAGCTTTCTTT.

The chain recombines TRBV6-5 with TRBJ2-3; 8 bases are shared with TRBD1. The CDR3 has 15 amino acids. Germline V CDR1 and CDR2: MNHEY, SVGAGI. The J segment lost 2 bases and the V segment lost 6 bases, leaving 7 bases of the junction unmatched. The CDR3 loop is CASRRTGRTTDTQYF. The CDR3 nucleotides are TGTGCCAGCAGACGGACAGGGCGAACCACAGATACGCAGTATTTT.

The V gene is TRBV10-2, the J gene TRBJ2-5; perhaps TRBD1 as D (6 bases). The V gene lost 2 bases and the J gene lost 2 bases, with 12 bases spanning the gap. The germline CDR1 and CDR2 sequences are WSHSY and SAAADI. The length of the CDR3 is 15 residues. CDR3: CASSETRTAQETQYF. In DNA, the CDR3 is TGCGCCAGCAGTGAGACCCGGACAGCGCAAGAGACCCAGTACTTC.

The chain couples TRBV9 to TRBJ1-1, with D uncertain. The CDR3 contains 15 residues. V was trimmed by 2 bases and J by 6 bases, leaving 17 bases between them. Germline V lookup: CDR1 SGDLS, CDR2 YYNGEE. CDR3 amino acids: CASSVMEVGSAEAFF. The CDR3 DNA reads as TGTGCCAGCAGCGTTATGGAGGTGGGGAGCGCTGAAGCTTTCTTT. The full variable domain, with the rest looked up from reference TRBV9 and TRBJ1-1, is DSGVTQTPKHLITATGQRVTLRCSPRSGDLSVYWYQQSLDQGLQFLIQYYNGEERAKGNILERFSAQQFPDLHSELNLSSLELGDSALYFCASSVMEVGSAEAFFGQGTRLTVV.

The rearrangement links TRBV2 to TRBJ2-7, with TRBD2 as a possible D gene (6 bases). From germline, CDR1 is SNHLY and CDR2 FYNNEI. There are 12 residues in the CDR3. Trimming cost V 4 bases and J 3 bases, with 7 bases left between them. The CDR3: CASSAGDYEQYF. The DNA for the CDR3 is TGTGCCAGCAGTGCGGGAGACTACGAGCAGTACTTC.

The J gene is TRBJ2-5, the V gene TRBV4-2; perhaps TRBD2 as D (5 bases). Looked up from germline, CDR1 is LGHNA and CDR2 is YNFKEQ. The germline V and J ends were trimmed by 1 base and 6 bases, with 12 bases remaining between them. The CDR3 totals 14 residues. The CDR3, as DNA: TGTGCCAGCAGCCAAGTGGGCGGGCTCCAGACCCAGTACTTC. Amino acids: CASSQVGGLQTQYF.

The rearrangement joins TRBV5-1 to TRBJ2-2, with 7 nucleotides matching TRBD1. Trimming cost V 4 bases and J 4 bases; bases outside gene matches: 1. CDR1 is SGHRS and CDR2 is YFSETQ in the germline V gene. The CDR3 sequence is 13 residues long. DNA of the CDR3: TGCGCCAGCAGCGGGACAGTCACCGGGGAGCTGTTTTTT. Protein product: CASSGTVTGELFF.

The CDR3 region has the DNA TGTGCCTGGAGTGTACTCCGGGTGAACACAGATACGCAGTATTTT. Protein sequence: CAWSVLRVNTDTQYF. V is TRBV30 and J is TRBJ2-3; D is uncertain. V was trimmed by 0 bases and J by 2 bases, leaving 12 bases between them. There are 15 residues in the CDR3. Per germline, CDR1 GTSNPN and CDR2 SVGIG (reference sequence).

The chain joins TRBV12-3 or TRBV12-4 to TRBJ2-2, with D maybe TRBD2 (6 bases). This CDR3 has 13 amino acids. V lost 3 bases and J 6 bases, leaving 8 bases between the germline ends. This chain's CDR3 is CASSLWRAGELFF. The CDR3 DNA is TGTGCCAGCAGTTTGTGGAGGGCCGGGGAGCTGTTTTTT.

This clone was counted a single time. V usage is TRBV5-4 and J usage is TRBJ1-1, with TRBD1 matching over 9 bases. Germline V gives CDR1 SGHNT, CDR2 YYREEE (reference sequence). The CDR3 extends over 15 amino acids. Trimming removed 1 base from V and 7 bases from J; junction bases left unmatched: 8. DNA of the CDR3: TGTGCCAGCAGCTTGACCGGGACAGGGAGAAATGAAGCTTTCTTT. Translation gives CASSLTGTGRNEAFF.

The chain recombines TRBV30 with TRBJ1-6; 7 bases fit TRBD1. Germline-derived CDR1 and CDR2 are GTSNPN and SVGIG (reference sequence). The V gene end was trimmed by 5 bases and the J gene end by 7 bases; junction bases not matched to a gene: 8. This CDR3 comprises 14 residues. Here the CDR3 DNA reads TGTGCCTGGGGAGGGGGCTCAGAGAATTCACCCCTCCACTTT. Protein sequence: CAWGGGSENSPLHF.

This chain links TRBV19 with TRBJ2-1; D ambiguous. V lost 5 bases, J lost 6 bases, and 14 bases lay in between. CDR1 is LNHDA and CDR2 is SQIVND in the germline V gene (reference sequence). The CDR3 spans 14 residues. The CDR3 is CASSYGGLFNEQFF. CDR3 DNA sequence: TGTGCCAGTAGTTACGGCGGCTTATTCAATGAGCAGTTCTTC.

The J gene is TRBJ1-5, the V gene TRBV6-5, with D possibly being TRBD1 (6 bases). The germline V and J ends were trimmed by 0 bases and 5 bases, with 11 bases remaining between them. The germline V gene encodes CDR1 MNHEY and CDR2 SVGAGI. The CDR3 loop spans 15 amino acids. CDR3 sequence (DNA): TGTGCCAGCAGTTACTCGGCAGGGGCTGATCAGCCCCAGCATTTT. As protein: CASSYSAGADQPQHF.

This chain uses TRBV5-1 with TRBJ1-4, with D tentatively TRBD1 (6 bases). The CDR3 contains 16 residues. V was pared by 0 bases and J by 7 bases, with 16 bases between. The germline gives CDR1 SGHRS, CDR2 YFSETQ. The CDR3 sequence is CASSLAGQGWGEKLFF. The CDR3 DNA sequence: TGCGCCAGCAGCTTGGCTGGGCAGGGGTGGGGTGAAAAACTGTTTTTT.

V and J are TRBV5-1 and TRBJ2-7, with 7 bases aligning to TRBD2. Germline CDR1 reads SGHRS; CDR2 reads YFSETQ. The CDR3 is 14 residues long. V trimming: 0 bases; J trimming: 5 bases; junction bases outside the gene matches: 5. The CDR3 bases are TGCGCCAGCAGCTTGGGGGGAGGGGAGGACGAGCAGTACTTC. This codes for CASSLGGGEDEQYF.

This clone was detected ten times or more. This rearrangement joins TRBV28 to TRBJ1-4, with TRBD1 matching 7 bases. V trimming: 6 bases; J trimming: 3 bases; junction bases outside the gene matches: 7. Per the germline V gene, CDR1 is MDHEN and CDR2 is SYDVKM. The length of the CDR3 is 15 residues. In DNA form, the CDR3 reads TGTGCCAGCAGCTTAAGGGGGCAGCCTAATGAAAAACTGTTTTTT. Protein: CASSLRGQPNEKLFF.

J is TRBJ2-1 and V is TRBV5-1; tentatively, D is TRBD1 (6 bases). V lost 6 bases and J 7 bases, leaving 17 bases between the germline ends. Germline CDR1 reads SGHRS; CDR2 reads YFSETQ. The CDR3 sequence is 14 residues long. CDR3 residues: CASMRDILSNEQFF. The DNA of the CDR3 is TGCGCCAGCATGAGGGACATCCTTAGTAATGAGCAGTTCTTC.

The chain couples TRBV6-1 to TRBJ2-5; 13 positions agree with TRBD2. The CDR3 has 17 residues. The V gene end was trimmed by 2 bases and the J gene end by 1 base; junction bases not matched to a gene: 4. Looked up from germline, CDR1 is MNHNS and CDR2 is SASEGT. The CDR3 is CASSERGLAGFQETQYF. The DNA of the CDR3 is TGTGCCAGCAGTGAAAGGGGACTAGCGGGGTTCCAAGAGACCCAGTACTTC.

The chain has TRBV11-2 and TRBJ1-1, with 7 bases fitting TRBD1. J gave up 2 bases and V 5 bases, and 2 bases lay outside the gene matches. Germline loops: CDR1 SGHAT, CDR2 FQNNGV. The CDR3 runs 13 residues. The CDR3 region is CASSRDRNTEAFF. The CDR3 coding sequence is TGTGCCAGCAGCCGGGACAGAAACACTGAAGCTTTCTTT.

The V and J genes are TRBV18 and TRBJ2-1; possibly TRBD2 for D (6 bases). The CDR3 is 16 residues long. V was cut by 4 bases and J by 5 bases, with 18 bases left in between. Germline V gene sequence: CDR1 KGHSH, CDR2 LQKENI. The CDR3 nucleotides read TGTGCCAGCTCACTTTCGGGGGTAAATTGGAACAATGAGCAGTTCTTC. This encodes CASSLSGVNWNNEQFF.